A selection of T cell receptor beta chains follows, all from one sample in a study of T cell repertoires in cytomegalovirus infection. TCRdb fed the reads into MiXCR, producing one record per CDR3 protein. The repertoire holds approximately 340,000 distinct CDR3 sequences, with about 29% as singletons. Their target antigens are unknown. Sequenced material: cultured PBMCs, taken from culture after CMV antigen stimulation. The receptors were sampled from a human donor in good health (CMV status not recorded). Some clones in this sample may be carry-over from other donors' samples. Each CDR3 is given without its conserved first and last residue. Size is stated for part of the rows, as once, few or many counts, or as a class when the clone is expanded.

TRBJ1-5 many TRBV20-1 SARVGPRQRYQPQH
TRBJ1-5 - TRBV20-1 SAARGHGNQPQH
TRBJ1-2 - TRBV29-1 SVGPEGALRT
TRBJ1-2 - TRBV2 ASTWDSLYGYT
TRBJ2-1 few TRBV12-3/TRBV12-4 ASSPGGGGTGGLDEQF
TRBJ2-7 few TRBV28 ASSLGSTATEQY
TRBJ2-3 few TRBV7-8 ASSFKSGTDTQY
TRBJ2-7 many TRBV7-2 ASSFTGTSGSLAGYEQY
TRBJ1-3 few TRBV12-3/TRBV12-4 ASNSIRSGNTIY
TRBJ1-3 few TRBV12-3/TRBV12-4 ASSDGVGNTIY
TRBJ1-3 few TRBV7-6 ASSHWTGRSGNTIY
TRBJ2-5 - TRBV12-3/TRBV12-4 ASSPSPGLAVTQY
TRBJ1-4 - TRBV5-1 ASSLDGTENEKLF
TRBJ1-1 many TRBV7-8 ASSFPSMTGENTEAF
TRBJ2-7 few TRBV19 ASSMQGTGGTVQY
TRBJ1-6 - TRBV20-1 SAPVGGDRVVSYNSPLH
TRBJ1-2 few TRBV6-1 ASRPPGRGDYGYT
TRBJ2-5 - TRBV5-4 ASSSGTSGGLEETQY
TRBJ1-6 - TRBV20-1 SARGQGASPLH
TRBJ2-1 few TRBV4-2 ASSQSSGTGNNEQF
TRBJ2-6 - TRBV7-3 ASSAGPWANVLT
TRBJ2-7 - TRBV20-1 SASESSYEQY
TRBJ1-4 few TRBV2 ASSEQGVLVKLF
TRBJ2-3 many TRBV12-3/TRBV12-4 ASTVAGGPDTQY
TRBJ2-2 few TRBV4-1 ASSQFQGPANTGELF
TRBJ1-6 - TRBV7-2 ASSTPTGRNSPLH
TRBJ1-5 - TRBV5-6 ASSSSSYDQPQH
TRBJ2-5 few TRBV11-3 ASSPGTGWGETQY
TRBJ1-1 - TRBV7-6 ASSTRPGTGGGEAF
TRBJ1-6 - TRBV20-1 SATGTAFSPLH
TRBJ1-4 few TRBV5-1 ASSLYDSTTNEKLF
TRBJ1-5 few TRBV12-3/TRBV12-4 ASSFRFGGRSSNQPQH
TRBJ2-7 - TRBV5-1 ASRDSGTSFYEQY
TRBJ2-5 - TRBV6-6 ASSHGGPKETQY
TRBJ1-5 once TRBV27 ASSLAGGASYNQPQH
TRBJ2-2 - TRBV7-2 ASSSQAVPNTGELF
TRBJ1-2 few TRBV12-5 ASGFLRTPYGYT
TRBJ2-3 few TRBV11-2 ASSVLESKY
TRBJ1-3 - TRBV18 ASSIKAGGSRSGNTIY
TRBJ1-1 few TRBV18 ASSPVQGTEAF
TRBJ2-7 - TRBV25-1 ASSRGASYEQY
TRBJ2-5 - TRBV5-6 ASSPPRLTETQY
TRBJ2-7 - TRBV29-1 SVGSPYEQY
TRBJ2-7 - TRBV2 ASTVRQTSGEQY
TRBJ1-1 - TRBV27 ASRPDRMNTEAF
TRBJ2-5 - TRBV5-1 ASSLQGEETQY
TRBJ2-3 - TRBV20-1 SAMGSSGTGDTQY
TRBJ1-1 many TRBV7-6 ASSHRRNTEAF
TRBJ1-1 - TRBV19 ASSIPATEAF
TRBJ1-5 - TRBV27 ASSSRGLNQPQH
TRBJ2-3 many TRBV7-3 ASSPRGGELDTQY
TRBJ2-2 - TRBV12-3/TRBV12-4 ASRLAGENAGELF